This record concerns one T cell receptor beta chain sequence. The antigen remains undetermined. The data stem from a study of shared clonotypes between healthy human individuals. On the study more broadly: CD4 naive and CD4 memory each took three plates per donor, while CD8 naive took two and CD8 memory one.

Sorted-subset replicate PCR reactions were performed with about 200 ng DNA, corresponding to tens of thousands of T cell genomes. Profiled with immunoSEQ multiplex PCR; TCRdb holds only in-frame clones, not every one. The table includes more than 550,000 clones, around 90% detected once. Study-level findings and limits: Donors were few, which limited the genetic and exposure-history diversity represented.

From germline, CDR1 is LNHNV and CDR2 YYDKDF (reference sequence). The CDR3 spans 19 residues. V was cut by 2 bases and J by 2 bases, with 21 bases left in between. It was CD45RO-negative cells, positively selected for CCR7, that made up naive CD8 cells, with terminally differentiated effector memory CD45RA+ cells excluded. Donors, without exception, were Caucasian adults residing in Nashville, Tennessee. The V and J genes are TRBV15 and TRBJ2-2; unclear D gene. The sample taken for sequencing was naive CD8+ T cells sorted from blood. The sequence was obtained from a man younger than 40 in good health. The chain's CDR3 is CATSRPFRSDNINTGELFF. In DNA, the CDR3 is TGTGCCACCAGCAGACCGTTTAGATCCGACAATATTAACACCGGGGAGCTGTTTTTT.